These 2 T cell receptor beta chains came from one sample sequenced in a study of graft-versus-host responses after intestinal transplantation. Assay: immunoSEQ multiplex PCR; the TCRdb copy retains only in-frame clones and omits some. Of about 57,000 clones detected, 80% to 90% appear once; the ten largest clones hold around 1.5%. The material sequenced was PBMCs, taken 26 days after transplant. The receptors originated from a human patient who received an intestinal transplant, so some T cells may come from the graft donor.

This chain joins TRBV5-1 and TRBJ2-1; maybe TRBD2 (6 bases). The CDR3 has 14 residues. CDR1 and CDR2 (germline): SGHRS, YFSETQ. Trimming took 4 bases from V and 5 from J, leaving 13 bases between them. The CDR3 loop reads CASSPGTGDNEQFF. The DNA for the CDR3 is TGCGCCAGCAGCCCCGGGACTGGAGACAATGAGCAGTTCTTC.

The chain recombines TRBV28 with TRBJ2-7; 9 bases map to TRBD1. The junction had 11 bases not matched to a gene; V was cut back by 4 bases and J by 7 bases. Germline V lookup: CDR1 MDHEN, CDR2 SYDVKM. The CDR3 covers 15 residues. The CDR3 here is CASSSVGQGVEEQYV. CDR3 nucleotide sequence: TGTGCCAGCAGTTCCGTGGGACAGGGAGTTGAGGAGCAGTACGTC.